These T cell receptor beta chains were read from a single sample in a study of blood T cells in healthy people across ages. TCRdb called the 5' RACE reads again in MiXCR, with one record for every CDR3 protein. This table holds 800,000 to 950,000 distinct CDR3 sequences, 35% to 40% found once. Sequenced material: blood. Receptors were obtained from a man between 18 and 35 years old in good health. CDR3s include the opening cysteine and the closing phenylalanine or tryptophan. The order of the fields is J gene, D gene, clone size, V gene, CDR3 protein, CDR3 DNA. D genes are given only for firm matches. Only part of the rows carry a size: once, few, many, or a class if the clone is expanded.

>TRBJ1-2|.|few|TRBV5-6
CASSPTGQRSTNYGYTF
TGTGCCAGCAGCCCTACCGGACAGAGGAGTACGAACTATGGCTACACCTTC
>TRBJ1-2|TRBD1|.|TRBV29-1
CSVEWTGHYGYTF
TGCAGCGTCGAATGGACAGGGCACTATGGCTACACCTTC
>TRBJ2-2|.|.|TRBV18
CASLNTGELFF
TGTGCCAGCTTAAACACCGGGGAGCTGTTTTTT
>TRBJ2-1|TRBD2|once|TRBV28
CASSQTSLDEQFF
TGTGCCAGCAGCCAGACTAGCCTCGATGAGCAGTTCTTC
>TRBJ1-6|.|.|TRBV14
CASSQDRGVSPLHF
TGTGCCAGCAGCCAAGATCGGGGGGTTTCACCCCTCCACTTT
>TRBJ2-2|.|.|TRBV28
CASITLGQPNTGELFF
TGTGCCAGCATCACTCTTGGACAGCCGAACACCGGGGAGCTGTTTTTT
>TRBJ1-1|TRBD1|few|TRBV6-5
CASSDRATAFF
TGTGCCAGCAGTGACAGGGCAACAGCTTTCTTT
>TRBJ1-4|.|.|TRBV12-3/TRBV12-4
CASSPSTARADEKLFF
TGTGCCAGCAGTCCCTCGACAGCCCGGGCGGACGAAAAACTGTTTTTT
>TRBJ2-5|TRBD1|.|TRBV20-1
CSARDGRGQQETQYF
TGCAGTGCTAGAGATGGTAGGGGACAGCAAGAGACCCAGTACTTC
>TRBJ2-3|.|.|TRBV5-1
CASSPSPAVSTDTQYF
TGCGCCAGCAGCCCCAGTCCGGCCGTTAGCACAGATACGCAGTATTTT
>TRBJ2-1|.|many|TRBV2
CASSEGGSYNEQFF
TGTGCCAGCAGTGAAGGGGGCTCCTACAATGAGCAGTTCTTC
>TRBJ2-1|.|.|TRBV3-1
CASSQDKSGTPAFF
TGTGCCAGCAGCCAAGATAAGTCGGGGACCCCCGCGTTCTTC
>TRBJ1-1|.|.|TRBV27
CASSLSIIGPEAFF
TGTGCCAGCAGTTTAAGTATCATTGGGCCTGAAGCTTTCTTT
>TRBJ2-1|TRBD2|many|TRBV20-1
CSAAGDWENEQFF
TGCAGTGCCGCGGGGGACTGGGAGAATGAGCAGTTCTTC
>TRBJ2-5|TRBD1|many|TRBV20-1
CSAPRTGMQETQYF
TGCAGTGCCCCCAGGACAGGGATGCAAGAGACCCAGTACTTC
>TRBJ1-2|TRBD1|.|TRBV20-1
CSAKEQTGAGYTF
TGCAGTGCTAAAGAACAAACAGGGGCTGGCTACACCTTC
>TRBJ2-5|TRBD2|.|TRBV7-2
CASSYSGDAVWEQYF
TGTGCCAGCAGCTATAGCGGGGATGCGGTGTGGGAGCAGTACTTC
>TRBJ1-2|TRBD1|many|TRBV7-9
CASSLGSMGTGEDYGYTF
TGTGCCAGCAGCTTAGGGAGTATGGGGACAGGGGAGGACTATGGCTACACCTTC
>TRBJ2-1|.|.|TRBV30
CAWSLGDGTDEQFF
TGTGCCTGGAGTTTGGGAGACGGCACGGATGAGCAGTTCTTC
>TRBJ2-3|TRBD2|few|TRBV13
CASSSWGGSTDTQYF
TGTGCCAGCAGCTCCTGGGGGGGGAGCACAGATACGCAGTATTTT
>TRBJ1-5|.|few|TRBV20-1
CSVPDPGGNQPQHF
TGCAGTGTACCAGACCCGGGGGGCAATCAGCCCCAGCATTTT
>TRBJ1-2|.|few|TRBV5-1
CASSLAGAEGYTF
TGCGCCAGCAGCTTGGCAGGGGCGGAGGGCTACACCTTC
>TRBJ2-1|TRBD2|many|TRBV20-1
CSARDLGTTPNEQFF
TGCAGTGCTAGAGACCTAGGGACTACGCCTAATGAGCAGTTCTTC
>TRBJ1-5|.|few|TRBV5-4
CASSLGPDRVQHF
TGTGCCAGCAGCTTGGGCCCCGACCGTGTCCAGCATTTT
>TRBJ2-1|.|many|TRBV29-1
CSVGLGGMNEQFF
TGCAGCGTTGGGTTAGGGGGTATGAATGAGCAGTTCTTC
>TRBJ1-5|.|many|TRBV4-3
CASSQDRGFNQPQHF
TGCGCCAGCAGCCAAGATCGGGGTTTCAATCAGCCCCAGCATTTT
>TRBJ2-1|TRBD1|.|TRBV5-1
CASTGTGEPNEQFF
TGCGCCAGCACCGGGACAGGGGAGCCTAATGAGCAGTTCTTC
>TRBJ2-7|.|many|TRBV10-2
CASSEWEAYEQYF
TGCGCCAGCAGCGAGTGGGAAGCCTACGAGCAGTACTTC
>TRBJ1-2|TRBD1|many|TRBV12-3/TRBV12-4
CASTAGGRGYTF
TGTGCCAGCACCGCAGGGGGACGTGGCTACACCTTC
>TRBJ2-7|.|few|TRBV27
CASSGTVYEQYF
TGTGCCAGCAGTGGAACAGTTTACGAGCAGTACTTC
>TRBJ2-7|.|.|TRBV5-1
CASSLGQGYNEQYF
TGCGCCAGCAGCTTGGGTCAGGGGTACAATGAGCAGTACTTC
>TRBJ2-5|.|.|TRBV24-1
CATSDRLGARNEQYF
TGTGCCACCAGTGACCGACTAGGCGCAAGGAATGAGCAGTACTTC
>TRBJ2-1|.|.|TRBV7-2
CASSCVNYNEQFF
TGTGCCAGCAGTTGCGTAAACTACAATGAGCAGTTCTTC
>TRBJ2-5|.|.|TRBV10-3
CAISDLETQYF
TGTGCCATCAGTGATTTAGAGACCCAGTACTTC
>TRBJ1-6|.|few|TRBV12-3/TRBV12-4
CASMSSYNSPPHF
TGTGCCAGCATGAGCTCCTATAATTCACCCCCCCACTTT
>TRBJ1-5|TRBD1|.|TRBV20-1
CSAPYHRDRASHQPQHF
TGCAGTGCTCCTTACCACCGGGACAGGGCATCTCATCAGCCCCAGCATTTT
>TRBJ1-1|.|.|TRBV20-1
CSARVWLEMNTEAFF
TGCAGTGCTAGAGTGTGGTTGGAAATGAACACTGAAGCTTTCTTT
>TRBJ2-2|.|.|TRBV28
CASSLRGRQNTGELFF
TGTGCCAGCAGTTTAAGAGGACGACAGAACACCGGGGAGCTGTTTTTT
>TRBJ2-2|.|few|TRBV12-3/TRBV12-4
CASSFGEYNTGELFF
TGTGCCAGCAGTTTTGGGGAATACAACACCGGGGAGCTGTTTTTT
>TRBJ2-7|TRBD2|.|TRBV2
CASRSGGDYEQYF
TGTGCCAGCAGGAGTGGGGGGGACTACGAGCAGTACTTC
>TRBJ2-3|.|.|TRBV5-1
CASSLGGPGTTDTQYF
TGCGCCAGCAGCTTGGGGGGACCCGGAACCACAGATACGCAGTATTTT
>TRBJ2-7|.|few|TRBV4-1
CASSQGGEGGEQYF
TGCGCCAGCAGCCAAGGGGGTGAGGGGGGCGAGCAGTACTTC
>TRBJ2-3|.|.|TRBV12-3/TRBV12-4
CAASSTDTQYF
TGTGCCGCGTCTAGCACAGATACGCAGTATTTT